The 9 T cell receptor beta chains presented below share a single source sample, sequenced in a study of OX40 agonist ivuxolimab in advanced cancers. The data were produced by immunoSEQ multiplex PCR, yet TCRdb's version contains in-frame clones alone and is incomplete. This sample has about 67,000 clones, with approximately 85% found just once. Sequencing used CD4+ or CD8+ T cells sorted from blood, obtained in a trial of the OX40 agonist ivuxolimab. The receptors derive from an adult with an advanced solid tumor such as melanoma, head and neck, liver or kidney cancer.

CDR3 sequence (DNA): TGTGCCAGCTCACCATCGAGACAGGGGACAGATACGCAGTATTTT. It codes for CASSPSRQGTDTQYF. The chain uses TRBV18 and TRBJ2-3; 8 nucleotides match TRBD1. This CDR3 contains 15 residues. Germline CDR1 reads KGHSH; CDR2 reads LQKENI. Losses at the gene ends were 2 bases for V and 3 bases for J; bases not matched to a gene: 4.

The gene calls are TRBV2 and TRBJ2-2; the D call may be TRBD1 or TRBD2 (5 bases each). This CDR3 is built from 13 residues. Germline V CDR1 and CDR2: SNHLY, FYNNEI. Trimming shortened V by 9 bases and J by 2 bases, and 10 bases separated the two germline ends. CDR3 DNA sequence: TGTGCCAGTAGGGACGTAAACACCGGGGAGCTGTTTTTT. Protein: CASRDVNTGELFF.

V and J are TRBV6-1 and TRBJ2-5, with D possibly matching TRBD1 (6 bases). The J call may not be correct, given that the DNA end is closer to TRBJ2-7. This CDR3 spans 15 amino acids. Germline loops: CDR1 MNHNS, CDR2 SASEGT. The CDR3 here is CASRIILGGSYEQYF. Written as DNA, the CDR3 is TGTGCCAGCAGGATAATTTTAGGGGGCTCCTACGAGCAGTACTTC.

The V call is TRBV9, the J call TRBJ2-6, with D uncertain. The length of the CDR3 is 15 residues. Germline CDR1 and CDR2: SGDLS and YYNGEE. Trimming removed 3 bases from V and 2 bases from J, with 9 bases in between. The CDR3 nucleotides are TGTGCCAGCAGCGATCTAATGCCTGGGGCCAACGTCCTGACTTTC. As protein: CASSDLMPGANVLTF.

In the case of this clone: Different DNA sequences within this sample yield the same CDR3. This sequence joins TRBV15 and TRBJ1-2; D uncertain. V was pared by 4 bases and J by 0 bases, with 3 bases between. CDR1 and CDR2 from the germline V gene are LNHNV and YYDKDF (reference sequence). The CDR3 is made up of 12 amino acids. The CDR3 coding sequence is TGTGCCACCAGCACATCTAACTATGGCTACACCTTC. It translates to CATSTSNYGYTF.

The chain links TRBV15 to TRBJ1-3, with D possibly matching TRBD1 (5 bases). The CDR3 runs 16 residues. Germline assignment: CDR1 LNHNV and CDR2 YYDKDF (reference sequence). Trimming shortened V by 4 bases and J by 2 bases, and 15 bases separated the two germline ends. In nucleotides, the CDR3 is TGTGCCACCAGCACTTTGAGTGTGGGGGCTGGAAACACCATATATTTT. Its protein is CATSTLSVGAGNTIYF.

DNA of the CDR3: TGTGCCAGCAGCCAAGCTACAGGGACGATCACTGAAGCTTTCTTT. It specifies CASSQATGTITEAFF. The chain carries TRBV14 and TRBJ1-1; D possibly corresponds to TRBD1 (6 bases). This CDR3 is built from 15 residues. V lost 1 base and J 4 bases, leaving 13 bases between the germline ends. The germline CDR1 and CDR2 sequences are SGHDN and FVKESK.

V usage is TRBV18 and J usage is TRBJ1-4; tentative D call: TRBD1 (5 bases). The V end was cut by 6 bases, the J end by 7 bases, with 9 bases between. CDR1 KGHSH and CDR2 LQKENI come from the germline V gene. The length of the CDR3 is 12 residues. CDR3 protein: CASSPGVEKLFF. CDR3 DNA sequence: TGTGCCAGCTCGCCGGGGGTTGAAAAACTGTTTTTT. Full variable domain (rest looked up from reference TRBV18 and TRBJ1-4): NAGVMQNPRHLVRRRGQEARLRCSPMKGHSHVYWYRQLPEEGLKFMVYLQKENIIDESGMPKERFSAEFPKEGPSILRIQQVVRGDSAAYFCASSPGVEKLFFGSGTQLSVL.

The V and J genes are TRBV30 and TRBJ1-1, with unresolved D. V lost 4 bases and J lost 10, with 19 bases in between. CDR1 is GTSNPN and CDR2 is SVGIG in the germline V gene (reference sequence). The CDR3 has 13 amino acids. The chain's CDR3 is CAWTSGSFVGAFF. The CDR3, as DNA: TGTGCCTGGACGAGTGGCTCTTTCGTGGGAGCTTTCTTT.